A single sample is the source of the 21 T cell receptor beta chains below, sequenced in a study of cytomegalovirus exposure and HLA in healthy donors. In the PCR, 60 Vbeta and 13 Jbeta primers were used. Profiling relied on immunoSEQ multiplex PCR, and the TCRdb table lists in-frame clones only, not all of them. In the table there are around 130,000 clones, around 80% of which are singletons. The material sequenced was PBMCs. The receptors originated from a woman in her 50s in good health and CMV-seronegative.

With respect to this clone: An end of the junction does not agree with germline; a read error may underlie this. The J gene is TRBJ1-5, the V gene TRBV6-1, with a weak D call TRBD1 (6 bases). CDR1 is MNHNS and CDR2 is SASEGT in the germline V gene. CDR3 length: 13 amino acids. CDR3 amino acids: CASSGTVGQPQNF. CDR3 nucleotides: TGTGCCAGCAGTGGGACAGTGGGTCAGCCCCAGAATTTT.

This clone was found a few times. The same CDR3 also results from other DNA sequences found in this sample. The J gene is TRBJ1-5, the V gene TRBV4-2; D possibly corresponds to TRBD1 (6 bases). The CDR3 runs 14 residues. From germline, CDR1 is LGHNA and CDR2 YNFKEQ. Trimming shortened V by 0 bases and J by 4 bases, and 7 bases separated the two germline ends. The CDR3 loop reads CASSQERGNQPQHF. Written as DNA, the CDR3 is TGTGCCAGCAGCCAAGAAAGGGGGAATCAGCCCCAGCATTTT.

The chain joins TRBV5-1 to TRBJ1-2, with D possibly TRBD1 on 6 matching bases. Between the trimmed V and J ends, which lost 2 bases and 2 bases, there was a span of 7 bases. Germline lookup yields CDR1 SGHRS and CDR2 YFSETQ. CDR3 length: 13 amino acids. For the CDR3, the DNA is TGCGCCAGCAGCTTACAGGGCAACTATGGCTACACCTTC. This encodes CASSLQGNYGYTF.

There are a few counts of this clone. The chain carries TRBV30 and TRBJ1-5; TRBD1 aligns across 12 bases. V lost 2 bases and J lost 3; bases outside the gene matches: 11. Germline CDR1 GTSNPN, CDR2 SVGIG (reference sequence). The CDR3 has 18 amino acids. CDR3: CAWSPIGTGGLYNQPQHF. In nucleotides, the CDR3 is TGTGCCTGGAGTCCCATTGGGACAGGGGGCTTGTACAATCAGCCCCAGCATTTT.

The chain links TRBV27 to TRBJ2-3; 12 nucleotides align to TRBD2. The V gene end was trimmed by 7 bases and the J gene end by 5 bases; junction bases not matched to a gene: 13. The CDR3 is 17 residues long. CDR1 MNHEY and CDR2 SMNVEV come from the germline V gene (reference sequence). The CDR3 DNA reads as TGTGCCAGCAACCGCAGATCTAGCGGGAGGGCCGGAGATACGCAGTATTTT. This gives the protein CASNRRSSGRAGDTQYF.

This clone was observed once. V and J are TRBV7-8 and TRBJ1-1, with D maybe TRBD1 (5 bases). The V end was cut by 1 base, the J end by 5 bases, with 14 bases between. This CDR3 has 15 residues. In germline, CDR1 is SGHVS, CDR2 FQNEAQ. CDR3 residues: CASSLVKGLGTEAFF. CDR3 nucleotides: TGTGCCAGCAGCTTAGTGAAGGGGTTGGGGACTGAAGCTTTCTTT.

V usage is TRBV6-1 and J usage is TRBJ2-3; TRBD2 aligns across 12 bases. V lost 5 bases to trimming and J lost 4 bases; unmatched junction nucleotides: 4. CDR3 length: 15 amino acids. Per the germline V gene, CDR1 is MNHNS and CDR2 is SASEGT. In DNA, the CDR3 is TGTGCCAGCAGTCGGACTAGCGGGACGGCAGATACGCAGTATTTT. This encodes CASSRTSGTADTQYF.

This clone was seen only a few times. The gene calls are TRBV7-2 and TRBJ2-7; maybe TRBD1 (5 bases). The CDR3 covers 15 residues. Trimming pared 1 base from V and 4 bases from J, leaving 14 bases between. Germline assignment: CDR1 SGHTA and CDR2 FQGNSA. The DNA of the CDR3 is TGTGCCAGCAGCTTAGAGGCAACAGGCGGTTACGAGCAGTACTTC. It translates to CASSLEATGGYEQYF.

This clone was seen a single time. The chain carries TRBV27 and TRBJ2-1, with D tentatively TRBD1 (7 bases). The CDR3 extends over 11 amino acids. V lost 11 bases and J 7 bases, leaving 12 bases between the germline ends. Germline CDR1 reads MNHEY; CDR2 reads SMNVEV (reference sequence). The CDR3 is CAATGRNEQFF. In DNA, the CDR3 is TGTGCCGCGACAGGGAGGAATGAGCAGTTCTTC.

J is TRBJ2-1 and V is TRBV6-6; D might be TRBD2 (6 bases). V lost 3 bases to trimming and J lost 7 bases, with 7 bases between them. This CDR3 is 12 amino acids long. Germline V gene data show CDR1 as MNHNY and CDR2 as SVGAGI (reference sequence). CDR3 in amino acids: CASSYGGNEQFF. The CDR3 DNA reads TGTGCCAGCAGTTATGGGGGGAATGAGCAGTTCTTC.

The chain's CDR3 is CASSLDRTEHGYTF. As DNA, the CDR3 is TGTGCCAGCAGCTTAGACAGGACAGAACATGGCTACACCTTC. The chain employs TRBV7-9 and TRBJ1-2, with a possible D match to TRBD1 (6 bases). CDR1 is SEHNR and CDR2 is FQNEAQ in the germline V gene (reference sequence). This CDR3 contains 14 residues. Trimming removed 1 base from V and 6 bases from J, with 12 bases in between.

The chain couples TRBV7-2 to TRBJ1-4; TRBD1 might be the D (5 bases). Germline V CDR1 and CDR2: SGHTA, FQGNSA. V dropped 0 bases and J dropped 7 bases, with 12 bases sitting between them. The CDR3 loop spans 15 amino acids. This chain's CDR3 is CASSLASRVAEKLFF. CDR3 DNA: TGTGCCAGCAGCTTAGCTAGCAGGGTCGCTGAAAAACTGTTTTTT. Variable domain in full (rest from reference TRBV7-2 and TRBJ1-4): GAGVSQSPSNKVTEKGKDVELRCDPISGHTALYWYRQSLGQGLEFLIYFQGNSAPDKSGLPSDRFSAERTGGSVSTLTIQRTQQEDSAVYLCASSLASRVAEKLFFGSGTQLSVL.

There are a few counts of this clone. J is TRBJ1-1 and V is TRBV6-5, with 8 bases lining up with TRBD1. J gave up 4 bases and V 5 bases, and 6 bases lay outside the gene matches. The CDR3 runs to 14 residues. Germline V lookup: CDR1 MNHEY, CDR2 SVGAGI. CDR3 in DNA: TGTGCCAGCAGTGGACAGGGTTTTGGCACTGAAGCTTTCTTT. Translated, it gives CASSGQGFGTEAFF.

This chain joins TRBV5-3 and TRBJ2-7, with D perhaps TRBD2 (5 bases). TRBV5-3 is an open reading frame whose function is uncertain. The V end lost 4 bases, the J end lost 5 bases, and 16 bases lay between the germline ends. The CDR3 is 14 amino acids. CDR3 loop: CARSLGRGPDEQYV. CDR3 coding DNA: TGTGCCAGAAGCCTAGGGCGAGGGCCCGACGAGCAGTACGTC.

The gene calls are TRBV28 and TRBJ1-4; D not resolved. The CDR3 has 13 residues. The V end lost 7 bases, the J end lost 5 bases, and 11 bases lay between the germline ends. Per the germline V gene, CDR1 is MDHEN and CDR2 is SYDVKM. CDR3 amino acids: CASTFSRNEKLFF. In DNA, the CDR3 is TGTGCCAGCACCTTTTCCAGAAATGAAAAACTGTTTTTT.

This chain uses TRBV10-3 with TRBJ2-3, with D uncertain. This CDR3 has 15 amino acids. Germline-derived CDR1 and CDR2 are ENHRY and SYGVKD. Trimming left V 3 bases short and J 6 bases short, with 16 bases between. This chain's CDR3 is CAISDPPSGVDTQYF. CDR3 DNA sequence: TGTGCCATCAGTGACCCGCCTAGTGGTGTGGATACGCAGTATTTT.

The rearrangement links TRBV19 to TRBJ2-1; TRBD2 matches 9 bases. V gave up 5 bases and J gave up 7 bases; unmatched junction bases: 9. The CDR3 loop spans 15 amino acids. The germline V gene encodes CDR1 LNHDA and CDR2 SQIVND (reference sequence). CDR3 in DNA: TGTGCCAGTAGTCCTAGTACTAGCGGGCTTAATGAGCAGTTCTTC. Translating it yields CASSPSTSGLNEQFF.

The chain is built from TRBV6-6 and TRBJ1-1, with unresolved D. The CDR3 has 13 residues. From germline, CDR1 is MNHNY and CDR2 SVGAGI (reference sequence). V lost 2 bases and J 1 base, leaving 5 bases between the germline ends. CDR3 DNA: TGTGCCAGCAGTTACGGCAGGAACACTGAAGCTTTCTTT. It specifies CASSYGRNTEAFF.

The chain joins TRBV4-1 to TRBJ2-1; 8 bases map to TRBD2. This CDR3 spans 17 amino acids. CDR1 is MGHRA and CDR2 is YSYEKL in the germline V gene. V gave up 2 bases and J gave up 0 bases; unmatched junction bases: 6. The CDR3 nucleotides are TGCGCCAGCAGCCAACCGGGGGGGGAAAGCTCCTACAATGAGCAGTTCTTC. Protein sequence: CASSQPGGESSYNEQFF.

The V call is TRBV6-1, the J call TRBJ1-2; D may be TRBD1 (6 bases). The CDR3 sequence is 15 residues long. Per the germline V gene, CDR1 is MNHNS and CDR2 is SASEGT. V lost 8 bases, J lost 2 bases, and 18 bases lay in between. CDR3: CASLEVRGPNYGYTF. The CDR3 DNA reads as TGTGCCAGCCTCGAAGTGCGGGGGCCCAACTATGGCTACACCTTC.

This clone has only a few counts. This chain joins TRBV25-1 and TRBJ1-2; 8 bases are a match to TRBD1. Germline assignment: CDR1 MGHDK and CDR2 SYGVNS. Losses at the gene ends were 2 bases for V and 7 bases for J; bases not matched to a gene: 9. CDR3 length: 15 residues. The CDR3 DNA reads TGTGCCAGCAGTGAAATGACAGGGGAGAGGAGTGGCTACACCTTC. As protein: CASSEMTGERSGYTF.